The rows below give T cell receptor beta chains drawn from one sample of a study of regulatory T cells in long-lasting Graves disease. TCRdb fed the multiplex PCR reads into MiXCR, producing one record per CDR3 protein. The sample has more than 350,000 distinct CDR3 sequences; over 20% are singletons. The sample consisted of peripheral blood mononuclear cells (PBMCs), taken when the disease was refractory, from a patient treated with antithyroid drugs. The receptors derive from a female donor with Graves disease. CDR3s include the opening cysteine and the closing phenylalanine or tryptophan. Fields, in order: V gene, D gene, clone size, J gene, CDR3 DNA, CDR3 protein. The D gene is left open where the match is weak. Clone size is not always given. Where it is, it says once, few, many or a class for expanded clones.

TRBV5-1	.	.	TRBJ2-7	TGTGCCAGCAGCACGCAACGGGTTTACGAGCAGTACTTC	CASSTQRVYEQYF
TRBV14	.	many	TRBJ2-5	TGTGCCAGCAGCCCCACGGTCGGGCCCCAAGAGACCCAGTACTTC	CASSPTVGPQETQYF
TRBV11-2	.	.	TRBJ1-5	TGTGTCAGCAGCTTAGGACAGCCGGAGGGGGCCCAGCATTTT	CVSSLGQPEGAQHF
TRBV6-1	.	many	TRBJ1-1	TGTGCCAGCACAAGGACAGAGGTTTTGAACACTGAAGCTTTCTTT	CASTRTEVLNTEAFF
TRBV6-2/TRBV6-3	.	few	TRBJ2-5	TGTGCCAGCAGTTACGGCGGCCAGACCCAGTACTTC	CASSYGGQTQYF
TRBV2	.	many	TRBJ1-5	TGTGCCAGCAGGACAAATTGGAGTAATCAGCCCCAGCATTTT	CASRTNWSNQPQHF
TRBV5-1	TRBD2	few	TRBJ2-1	TGCGCCAGCAGCCCTGGGGTTGGCGGGAGGGAAAATGAGCAGTTCTTC	CASSPGVGGRENEQFF
TRBV12-3/TRBV12-4	.	many	TRBJ2-2	TGTGCCAGCAGTTACTCCGAGGGGACGTCCGGGGAGCTGTTTTTT	CASSYSEGTSGELFF
TRBV28	TRBD2	many	TRBJ2-7	TGTGCCAGCAGTTTAGGTCTAGCGGGAGGATACGACGAGCAGTACTTC	CASSLGLAGGYDEQYF
TRBV6-5	.	few	TRBJ2-3	TGTGCCAGCAGTTACGCGGGGACAGCGGGGGGCACAGATACGCAGTATTTT	CASSYAGTAGGTDTQYF
TRBV29-1	.	.	TRBJ2-7	TGCAGCGTTGAGGGGACAGGAGGGGACTACGGGCAGTACTTC	CSVEGTGGDYGQYF
TRBV6-1	.	.	TRBJ1-1	TGTGCCACGTGGGGAAGCACTGAAGCTTTCTTT	CATWGSTEAFF
TRBV28	.	many	TRBJ1-4	TGTGCCAGCATTGGTTCCAGAGGTGAAAAACTGTTTTTT	CASIGSRGEKLFF
TRBV27	.	large	TRBJ2-5	TGTGCCAGCAGTACCCACAGGGAGGGAGACCAAGAGACCCAGTACTTC	CASSTHREGDQETQYF
TRBV5-1	.	few	TRBJ1-5	TGCGCCAGCAGCGGAGCGTGGGGGGGTCAGCCCCAGCATTTT	CASSGAWGGQPQHF
TRBV7-8	.	few	TRBJ2-3	TGTGCCAGCAGCATCAGATACAGGGTGGAAAGCACAGATACGCAGTATTTT	CASSIRYRVESTDTQYF
TRBV20-1	.	.	TRBJ2-3	TGCAGTGCCCAAAGTCGTTTGGGCATAGATACGCAGTATTTT	CSAQSRLGIDTQYF
TRBV25-1	.	many	TRBJ1-1	TGTGCCAGCAGGGAAAATGGTAACACTGAAGCTTTCTTT	CASRENGNTEAFF
TRBV19	.	few	TRBJ1-1	TGTGCCAGTAGTCCTCAAATGGCCCTTCGGGCTGAAGCTTTCTTT	CASSPQMALRAEAFF